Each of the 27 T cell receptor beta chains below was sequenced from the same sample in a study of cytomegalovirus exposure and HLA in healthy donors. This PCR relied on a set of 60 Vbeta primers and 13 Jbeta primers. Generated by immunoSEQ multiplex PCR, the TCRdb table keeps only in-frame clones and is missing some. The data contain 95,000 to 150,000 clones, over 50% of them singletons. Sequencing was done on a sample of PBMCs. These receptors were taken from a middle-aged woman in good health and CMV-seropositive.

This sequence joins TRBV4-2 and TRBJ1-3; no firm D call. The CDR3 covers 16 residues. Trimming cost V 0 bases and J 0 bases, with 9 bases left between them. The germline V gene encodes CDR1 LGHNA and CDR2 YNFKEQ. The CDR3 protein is CASSQDLTNSGNTIYF. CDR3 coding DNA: TGTGCCAGCAGCCAAGATCTAACCAACTCTGGAAACACCATATATTTT.

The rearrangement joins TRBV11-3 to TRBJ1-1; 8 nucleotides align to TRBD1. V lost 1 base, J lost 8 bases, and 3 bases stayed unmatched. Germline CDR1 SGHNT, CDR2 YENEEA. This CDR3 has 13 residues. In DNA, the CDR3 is TGTGCCAGCAGCTTAGCCTACAGGGGGGAAGCTTTCTTT. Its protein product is CASSLAYRGEAFF.

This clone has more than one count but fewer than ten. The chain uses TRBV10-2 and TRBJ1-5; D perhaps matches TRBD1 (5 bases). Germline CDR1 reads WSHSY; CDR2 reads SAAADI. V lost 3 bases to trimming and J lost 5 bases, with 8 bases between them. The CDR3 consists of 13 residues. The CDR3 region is CASSEETDQPQHF. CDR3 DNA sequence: TGCGCCAGCAGTGAAGAGACAGATCAGCCCCAGCATTTT.

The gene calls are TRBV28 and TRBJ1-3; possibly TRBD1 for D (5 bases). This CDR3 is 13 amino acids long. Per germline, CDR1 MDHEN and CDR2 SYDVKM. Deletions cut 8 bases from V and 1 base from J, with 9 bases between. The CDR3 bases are TGTGCCAGCCACCGGGGGTCTGGAAACACCATATATTTT. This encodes CASHRGSGNTIYF.

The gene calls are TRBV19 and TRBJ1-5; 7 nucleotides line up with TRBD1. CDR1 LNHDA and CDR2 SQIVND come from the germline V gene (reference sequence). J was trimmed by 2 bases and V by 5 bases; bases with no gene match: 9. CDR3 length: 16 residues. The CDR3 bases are TGTGCCAGTAGTGACCCCGGGACAGCCGGCAATCAGCCCCAGCATTTT. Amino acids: CASSDPGTAGNQPQHF.

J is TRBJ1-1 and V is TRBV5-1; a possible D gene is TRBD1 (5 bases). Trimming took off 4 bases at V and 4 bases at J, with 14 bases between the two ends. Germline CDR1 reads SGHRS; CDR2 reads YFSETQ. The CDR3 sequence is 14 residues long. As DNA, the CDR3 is TGCGCCAGCAGCGAAGGACACCGCGGCACTGAAGCTTTCTTT. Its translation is CASSEGHRGTEAFF.

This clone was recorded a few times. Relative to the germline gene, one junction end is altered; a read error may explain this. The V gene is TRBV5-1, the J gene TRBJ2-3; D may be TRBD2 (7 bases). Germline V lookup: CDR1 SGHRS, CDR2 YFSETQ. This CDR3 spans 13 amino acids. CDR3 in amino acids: CASSLAEGGGHMF. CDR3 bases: TGCGCCAGCAGCTTGGCCGAAGGGGGGGGCCACATGTTT.

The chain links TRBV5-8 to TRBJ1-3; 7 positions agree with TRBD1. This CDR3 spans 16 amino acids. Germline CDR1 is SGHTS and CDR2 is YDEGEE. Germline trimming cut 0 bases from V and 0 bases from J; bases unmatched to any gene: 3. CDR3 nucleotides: TGTGCCAGCAGCTTGGAGGGGGCCCGCTCTGGAAACACCATATATTTT. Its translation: CASSLEGARSGNTIYF.

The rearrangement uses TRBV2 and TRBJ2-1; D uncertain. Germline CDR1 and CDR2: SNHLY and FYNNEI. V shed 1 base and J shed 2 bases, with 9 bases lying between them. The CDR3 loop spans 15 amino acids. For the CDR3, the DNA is TGTGCCAGCAGTGAAGGCTATCCTGCCTACAATGAGCAGTTCTTC. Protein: CASSEGYPAYNEQFF.

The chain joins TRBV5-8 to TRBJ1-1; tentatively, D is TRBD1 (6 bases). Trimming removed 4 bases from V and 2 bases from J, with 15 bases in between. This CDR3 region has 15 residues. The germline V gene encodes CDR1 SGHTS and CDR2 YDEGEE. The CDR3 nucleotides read TGTGCCAGCAGCCCGGGGCGGGGGCTAAACACTGAAGCTTTCTTT. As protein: CASSPGRGLNTEAFF.

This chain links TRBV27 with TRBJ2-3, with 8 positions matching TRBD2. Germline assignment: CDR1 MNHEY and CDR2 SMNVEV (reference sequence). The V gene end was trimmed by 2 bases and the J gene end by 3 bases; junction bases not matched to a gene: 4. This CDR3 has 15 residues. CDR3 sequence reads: CASSLLVAGTDTQYF. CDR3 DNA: TGTGCCAGCAGTTTACTCGTAGCGGGAACAGATACGCAGTATTTT.

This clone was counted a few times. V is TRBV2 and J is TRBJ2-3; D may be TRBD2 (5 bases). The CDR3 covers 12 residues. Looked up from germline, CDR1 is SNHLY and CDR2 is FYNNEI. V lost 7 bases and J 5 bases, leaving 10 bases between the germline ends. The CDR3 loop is CASMTRGDTQYF. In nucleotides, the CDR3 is TGTGCCAGCATGACCCGGGGAGATACGCAGTATTTT.

This CDR3 is CASSWRSAGYMNTEAFF. CDR3 DNA: TGTGCCAGCAGCTGGCGATCCGCGGGTTATATGAACACTGAAGCTTTCTTT. The chain combines TRBV5-5 with TRBJ1-1, with no clear D. CDR1 SGHKS and CDR2 YYEKEE come from the germline V gene (reference sequence). The CDR3 runs to 17 residues. The V end was cut by 3 bases, the J end by 0 bases, with 18 bases between.

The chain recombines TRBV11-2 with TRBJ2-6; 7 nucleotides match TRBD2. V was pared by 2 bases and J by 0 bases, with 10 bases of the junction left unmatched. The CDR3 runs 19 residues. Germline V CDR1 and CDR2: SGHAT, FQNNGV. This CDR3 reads CASSLRREGSSSGANVLTF. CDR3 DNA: TGTGCCAGCAGCTTAAGGAGGGAGGGCTCGAGCTCTGGGGCCAACGTCCTGACTTTC.

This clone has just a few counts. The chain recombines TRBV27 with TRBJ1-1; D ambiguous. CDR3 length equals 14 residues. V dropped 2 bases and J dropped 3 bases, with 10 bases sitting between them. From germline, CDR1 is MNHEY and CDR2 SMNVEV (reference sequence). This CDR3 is CASSLTGEDTEAFF. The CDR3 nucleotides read TGTGCCAGCAGTTTAACGGGTGAGGACACTGAAGCTTTCTTT.

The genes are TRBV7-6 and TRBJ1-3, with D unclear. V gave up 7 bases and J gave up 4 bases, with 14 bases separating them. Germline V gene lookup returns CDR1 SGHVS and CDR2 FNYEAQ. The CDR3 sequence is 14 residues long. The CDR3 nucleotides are TGTGCCAGCACCACCCAGGCCCAAGGAAACACCATATATTTT. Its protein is CASTTQAQGNTIYF.

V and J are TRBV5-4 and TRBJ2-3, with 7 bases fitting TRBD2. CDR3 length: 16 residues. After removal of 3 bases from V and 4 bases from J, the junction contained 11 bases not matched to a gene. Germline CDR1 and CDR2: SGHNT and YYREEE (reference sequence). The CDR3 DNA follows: TGTGCCAGCAGCTCAAAGGGACTACTGGTAGCAGATACGCAGTATTTT. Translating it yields CASSSKGLLVADTQYF.

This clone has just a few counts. CDR3 bases: TGTGCCAGCCAGACAGGGAGGAATCAGCCCCAGCATTTT. Translated: CASQTGRNQPQHF. V gene TRBV6-5 combines with J gene TRBJ1-5; 7 bases are shared with TRBD1. The CDR3 length is 13 residues. Germline values: CDR1 MNHEY, CDR2 SVGAGI. J gave up 4 bases and V 8 bases, and 5 bases lay outside the gene matches.

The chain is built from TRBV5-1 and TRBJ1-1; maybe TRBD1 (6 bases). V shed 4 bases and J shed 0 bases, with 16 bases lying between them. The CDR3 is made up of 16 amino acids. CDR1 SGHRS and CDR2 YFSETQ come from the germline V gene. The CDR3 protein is CASSREDRSMNTEAFF. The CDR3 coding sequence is TGCGCCAGCAGCCGCGAGGACAGATCCATGAACACTGAAGCTTTCTTT.

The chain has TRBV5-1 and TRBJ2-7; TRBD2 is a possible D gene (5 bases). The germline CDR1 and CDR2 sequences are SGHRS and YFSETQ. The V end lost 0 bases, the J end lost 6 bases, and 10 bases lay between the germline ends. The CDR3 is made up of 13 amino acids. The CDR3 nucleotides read TGCGCCAGCAGCTTGGGAGGGCGGGCCGAGCAGTACTTC. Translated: CASSLGGRAEQYF.

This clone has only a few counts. The CDR3 reads CASSLGGENSPLHF. Written as DNA, the CDR3 is TGCGCCAGCAGCTTAGGGGGGGAAAATTCACCCCTCCACTTT. The chain carries TRBV5-1 and TRBJ1-6; D is possibly TRBD1 (6 bases). The CDR3 sequence is 14 residues long. Germline lookup yields CDR1 SGHRS and CDR2 YFSETQ. Trimming pared 2 bases from V and 7 bases from J, leaving 10 bases between.

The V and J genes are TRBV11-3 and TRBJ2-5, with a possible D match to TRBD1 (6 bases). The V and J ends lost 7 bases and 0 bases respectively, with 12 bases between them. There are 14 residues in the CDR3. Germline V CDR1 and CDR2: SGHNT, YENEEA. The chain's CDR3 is CASTLQGYQETQYF. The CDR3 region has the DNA TGTGCCAGCACCCTCCAGGGGTACCAAGAGACCCAGTACTTC.

The CDR3 loop is CASSVGGTYNEQFF. The CDR3 DNA is TGTGCCAGCAGCGTGGGCGGGACCTACAATGAGCAGTTCTTC. This rearrangement joins TRBV9 to TRBJ2-1; a weak D match, TRBD2 (6 bases). The germline CDR1 and CDR2 sequences are SGDLS and YYNGEE. The V gene lost 2 bases and the J gene lost 2 bases, with 8 bases spanning the gap. This CDR3 has 14 amino acids.

Here the CDR3 DNA reads TGTGCCAGCCGTATGACAGTTAACTACGAGCAGTACTTC. Protein sequence: CASRMTVNYEQYF. The chain joins TRBV27 to TRBJ2-7; tentative D call: TRBD1 (5 bases). The CDR3 consists of 13 residues. Looked up from germline, CDR1 is MNHEY and CDR2 is SMNVEV (reference sequence). V was pared by 8 bases and J by 3 bases, with 14 bases between.

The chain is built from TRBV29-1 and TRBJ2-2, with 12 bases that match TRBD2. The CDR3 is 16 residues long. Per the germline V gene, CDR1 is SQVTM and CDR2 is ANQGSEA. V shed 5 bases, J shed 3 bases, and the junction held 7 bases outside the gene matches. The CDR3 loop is CSVPRTSGAHTGELFF. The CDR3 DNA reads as TGCAGCGTTCCCCGGACTAGCGGGGCCCACACCGGGGAGCTGTTTTTT.

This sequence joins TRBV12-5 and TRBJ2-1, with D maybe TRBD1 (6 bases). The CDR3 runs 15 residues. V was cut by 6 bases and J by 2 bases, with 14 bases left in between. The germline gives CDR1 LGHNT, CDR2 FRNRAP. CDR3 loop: CASGPDRPTYNEQFF. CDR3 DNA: TGTGCTAGTGGCCCCGACAGGCCCACCTACAATGAGCAGTTCTTC. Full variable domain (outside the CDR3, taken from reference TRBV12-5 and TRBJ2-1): DARVTQTPRHKVTEMGQEVTMRCQPILGHNTVFWYRQTMMQGLELLAYFRNRAPLDDSGMPKDRFSAEMPDATLATLKIQPSEPRDSAVYFCASGPDRPTYNEQFFGPGTRLTVL.

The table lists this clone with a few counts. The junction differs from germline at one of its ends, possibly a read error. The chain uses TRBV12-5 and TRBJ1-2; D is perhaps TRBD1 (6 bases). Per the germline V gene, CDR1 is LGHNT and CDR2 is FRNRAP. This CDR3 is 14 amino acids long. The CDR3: CASGLEQGFYGYPF. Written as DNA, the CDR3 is TGTGCTAGTGGTTTGGAACAGGGTTTCTATGGCTACCCCTTC.